This entry lists 14 T cell receptor beta chains sequenced from one sample in a study of T cell repertoires in cytomegalovirus infection. No antigen has been identified for these receptors. TCRdb reanalysed the reads using MiXCR and keeps one entry per CDR3 protein. There are about 340,000 distinct CDR3 sequences in the sample; almost 30% occur only once, and 20% lies in the top ten. Source: cultured PBMCs, taken from culture after CMV antigen stimulation. All receptors derive from a human donor in good health (CMV status not recorded). Some clones in this sample may be carry-over from other donors' samples.

The gene calls are TRBV18 and TRBJ1-1, with a weak D call TRBD1 (5 bases). V gave up 1 base and J gave up 0 bases, with 15 bases separating them. Germline assignment: CDR1 KGHSH and CDR2 LQKENI. The CDR3 covers 17 residues. CDR3 residues: CASSPRQPWGVNTEAFF. CDR3 DNA sequence: TGTGCCAGCTCACCACGCCAGCCGTGGGGGGTGAACACTGAAGCTTTCTTT.

This chain links TRBV7-2 with TRBJ2-2, with D unclear. The V end lost 6 bases, the J end lost 3 bases, and 14 bases lay between the germline ends. This CDR3 comprises 15 residues. Per germline, CDR1 SGHTA and CDR2 FQGNSA. The CDR3 region has the DNA TGTGCCAGCAGGGTAACGGCATACTACACCGGGGAGCTGTTTTTT. Translated, it gives CASRVTAYYTGELFF. Filled out from reference TRBV7-2 and TRBJ2-2, the complete variable domain reads GAGVSQSPSNKVTEKGKDVELRCDPISGHTALYWYRQSLGQGLEFLIYFQGNSAPDKSGLPSDRFSAERTGGSVSTLTIQRTQQEDSAVYLCASRVTAYYTGELFFGEGSRLTVL.

V usage is TRBV3-1 and J usage is TRBJ2-1, with TRBD2 identical over 9 bases. CDR3 length: 17 amino acids. The V segment lost 2 bases and the J segment 8 bases; nucleotides outside the gene matches: 13. The germline gives CDR1 LGHDT, CDR2 YNNKEL (reference sequence). CDR3 bases: TGTGCCAGCAGCCAAAGGGCGGTGGAAGCGGGAGGCTATGAGCAGTTCTTC. Encoded protein: CASSQRAVEAGGYEQFF.

The V and J genes are TRBV5-5 and TRBJ1-5, with D perhaps matching TRBD1 (6 bases). The CDR3 runs to 15 residues. Trimming took off 4 bases at V and 1 base at J, with 12 bases between the two ends. CDR1 and CDR2 (germline): SGHKS, YYEKEE (reference sequence). The CDR3 loop reads CASSPGHLSNQPQHF. In nucleotides, the CDR3 is TGTGCCAGCAGCCCGGGACATCTGAGCAATCAGCCCCAGCATTTT.

The V call is TRBV2, the J call TRBJ1-4; D is uncertain. Germline CDR1 is SNHLY and CDR2 is FYNNEI. The CDR3 contains 13 residues. Trimming stripped 7 bases from V and 0 bases from J, with 6 bases between. CDR3 sequence: CASKRATNEKLFF. Here the CDR3 DNA reads TGTGCCAGCAAGAGGGCAACTAATGAAAAACTGTTTTTT.

This clonotype was counted only a few times. The CDR3 DNA reads as TGTGCCACCAGACGGACGCCGAGCTCCTACAATGAGCAGTTCTTC. Protein sequence: CATRRTPSSYNEQFF. The V call is TRBV19, the J call TRBJ2-1, with D unresolved. Trimming shortened V by 10 bases and J by 0 bases, and 16 bases separated the two germline ends. Germline V CDR1 and CDR2: LNHDA, SQIVND (reference sequence). This CDR3 has 15 amino acids.

The CDR3 here is CAWSTQGTEAFF. CDR3 coding DNA: TGTGCCTGGAGTACACAGGGGACTGAAGCTTTCTTT. The chain recombines TRBV30 with TRBJ1-1, with 7 nucleotides matching TRBD1. CDR1 is GTSNPN, CDR2 SVGIG, per germline (reference sequence). The CDR3 contains 12 residues. V was pared by 2 bases and J by 5 bases, with 2 bases of the junction left unmatched.

The chain uses TRBV6-5 and TRBJ2-1, with 8 bases lining up with TRBD2. The J segment lost 2 bases and the V segment lost 1 base, leaving 7 bases of the junction unmatched. Germline CDR1 and CDR2: MNHEY and SVGAGI. This CDR3 has 17 residues. CDR3 loop: CASSYYDLAGTYNEQFF. CDR3 coding DNA: TGTGCCAGCAGTTACTACGACTTAGCGGGAACCTACAATGAGCAGTTCTTC.

This clonotype was found many times. The chain carries TRBV28 and TRBJ1-1; D perhaps matches TRBD1 (6 bases). Germline V gene lookup returns CDR1 MDHEN and CDR2 SYDVKM. V was pared by 6 bases and J by 3 bases, with 17 bases between. The CDR3 is 15 amino acids. Here the CDR3 reads CASSSIGGAHTEAFF. CDR3 DNA: TGTGCCAGCAGCTCGATTGGGGGGGCTCACACTGAAGCTTTCTTT.

V is TRBV15 and J is TRBJ2-2; no reliable D call. The CDR3 contains 15 residues. From germline, CDR1 is LNHNV and CDR2 YYDKDF (reference sequence). V lost 2 bases, J lost 3 bases, and 10 bases lay in between. The CDR3 bases are TGTGCCACCAGCAGACAATACAGAGACACCGGGGAGCTGTTTTTT. Translated: CATSRQYRDTGELFF.

This chain links TRBV14 with TRBJ2-2; D is unclear. The V gene lost 2 bases and the J gene lost 6 bases, with 7 bases spanning the gap. The CDR3 has 13 amino acids. The germline V gene has CDR1 SGHDN and CDR2 FVKESK. CDR3 bases: TGTGCCAGCAGCCAAACGGCGCCCGGGGAGCTGTTTTTT. Residues: CASSQTAPGELFF.

V usage is TRBV29-1 and J usage is TRBJ1-2, with D uncertain. This CDR3 has 11 residues. The germline CDR1 and CDR2 sequences are SQVTM and ANQGSEA. V was shortened by 6 bases and J by 6 bases, with 11 bases between the two germline ends. The chain's CDR3 is CSVKGVDGYTF. DNA of the CDR3: TGCAGCGTGAAGGGAGTGGATGGCTACACCTTC. Full variable domain (remainder filled in from reference TRBV29-1 and TRBJ1-2): SAVISQKPSRDICQRGTSLTIQCQVDSQVTMMFWYRQQPGQSLTLIATANQGSEATYESGFVIDKFPISRPNLTFSTLTVSNMSPEDSSIYLCSVKGVDGYTFGSGTRLTVV.

J is TRBJ1-1 and V is TRBV3-1; a weak D match, TRBD1 (5 bases). Trimming removed 4 bases at V and 1 base at J, with 10 bases between. This CDR3 is 14 amino acids long. Germline V gene lookup returns CDR1 LGHDT and CDR2 YNNKEL (reference sequence). The CDR3, as DNA: TGTGCCAGCAGCCGTATGGACACGAACACTGAAGCTTTCTTT. It codes for CASSRMDTNTEAFF.

This chain connects TRBV7-3 to TRBJ2-1; maybe TRBD1 (5 bases). The CDR3 has 14 amino acids. Germline CDR1 is SGHTA and CDR2 is FQGTGA. Trimming removed 0 bases at V and 8 bases at J, with 11 bases between. CDR3 DNA: TGTGCCAGCAGCTTAACGATTCAAGGGGATGAGCAGTTCTTC. Its protein is CASSLTIQGDEQFF.